The 23 T cell receptor beta chains reported below all come from one sample, sequenced in a study of blood T cell repertoires in COVID-19. The protocol was immunoSEQ multiplex PCR, while the TCRdb copy is restricted to in-frame clones and leaves out a portion. The table lists 170,000 or so clones, 80% to 85% of them singletons. The sample comprised peripheral blood. The receptors were gathered from a man between 18 and 35 years old with active or convalescent COVID-19.

This clone appeared a single time. This chain connects TRBV7-8 to TRBJ2-1, with TRBD2 matching 12 bases. CDR3 length equals 18 residues. Germline assignment: CDR1 SGHVS and CDR2 FQNEAQ. The ends lost 2 bases at V and 5 bases at J; junction bases unmatched: 10. The CDR3 protein is CASSLPLRLAGANNEQFF. In DNA form, the CDR3 reads TGTGCCAGCAGCTTACCCCTCCGACTAGCGGGAGCCAACAATGAGCAGTTCTTC.

This clone came up once. The V call is TRBV18, the J call TRBJ1-1; TRBD1 matches 7 bases. The CDR3 consists of 15 residues. With 5 bases clipped from V and 4 bases from J, the junction kept 10 bases outside the gene matches. From germline, CDR1 is KGHSH and CDR2 LQKENI. Here the CDR3 reads CASSSSRQGVTEAFF. The CDR3 DNA sequence: TGTGCCAGCTCATCCTCCAGACAGGGAGTCACTGAAGCTTTCTTT.

The chain carries TRBV4-2 and TRBJ2-7; TRBD2 agrees at 11 bases. Per the germline V gene, CDR1 is LGHNA and CDR2 is YNFKEQ. This CDR3 has 16 residues. V was clipped by 2 bases and J by 2 bases; unmatched bases: 5. The CDR3 DNA sequence: TGTGCCAGCAGCCAAACCATTAGCGGGGGGGCCTACGAGCAGTACTTC. As protein: CASSQTISGGAYEQYF.

The chain uses TRBV4-2 and TRBJ2-1, with 10 bases identical to TRBD2. Losses at the gene ends were 0 bases for V and 4 bases for J; bases not matched to a gene: 3. CDR1 is LGHNA, CDR2 YNFKEQ, per germline. This CDR3 has 16 amino acids. CDR3 sequence (DNA): TGTGCCAGCAGCCAAGAGCCAGCGGGGGGGTACAATGAGCAGTTCTTC. Its protein product is CASSQEPAGGYNEQFF.

This clone was detected only once. The chain carries TRBV27 and TRBJ2-1, with D possibly being TRBD1 (5 bases). Per the germline V gene, CDR1 is MNHEY and CDR2 is SMNVEV (reference sequence). The CDR3 has 14 amino acids. With 11 bases removed from V and 4 bases from J, the gap between germline ends came to 18 bases. Here the CDR3 DNA reads TGTGCCTCCAGGTACAGGCCCTCATACAATGAGCAGTTCTTC. Translation: CASRYRPSYNEQFF.

This chain connects TRBV2 to TRBJ1-5, with D hard to call. Looked up from germline, CDR1 is SNHLY and CDR2 is FYNNEI. The CDR3 runs to 15 residues. Trimming pared 7 bases from V and 0 bases from J, leaving 13 bases between. The DNA of the CDR3 is TGTGCCAGCACCAAAGGAGCAAATAGCAATCAGCCCCAGCATTTT. Residues: CASTKGANSNQPQHF.

The genes are TRBV7-2 and TRBJ2-5; D is possibly TRBD2 (5 bases). V lost 6 bases to trimming and J lost 2 bases, with 10 bases between them. Germline V CDR1 and CDR2: SGHTA, FQGNSA. The CDR3 runs 13 residues. The CDR3 spells CASSKLVQETQYF. The CDR3 DNA reads TGTGCCAGCAGTAAACTAGTGCAAGAGACCCAGTACTTC.

The genes are TRBV19 and TRBJ2-5; 10 bases are a match to TRBD1. The junction had 5 bases not matched to a gene; V was cut back by 10 bases and J by 3 bases. The CDR3 has 13 residues. The germline V gene encodes CDR1 LNHDA and CDR2 SQIVND (reference sequence). CDR3 bases: TGTGCCACGAGGGGACAGGGGAAAGAGACCCAGTACTTC. Amino acid sequence: CATRGQGKETQYF.

The V and J genes are TRBV6-5 and TRBJ1-1; D gene ambiguous. CDR1 is MNHEY and CDR2 is SVGAGI in the germline V gene. The CDR3 runs 13 residues. V was shortened by 11 bases and J by 4 bases, with 17 bases between the two germline ends. CDR3 bases: TGTGCCGGGTCGTCCGGGATGACCACTGAAGCTTTCTTT. Amino acids: CAGSSGMTTEAFF.

This chain connects TRBV29-1 to TRBJ2-3; 7 bases line up with TRBD1. The CDR3 contains 14 residues. V lost 6 bases, J lost 0 bases, and 6 bases stayed unmatched. Germline V CDR1 and CDR2: SQVTM, ANQGSEA. CDR3 nucleotides: TGCAGCGTGTCGTTACAGGGGAGCACAGATACGCAGTATTTT. It translates to CSVSLQGSTDTQYF.

The rearrangement links TRBV11-3 to TRBJ2-2, with 8 nucleotides matching TRBD2. Germline trimming cut 2 bases from V and 7 bases from J; bases unmatched to any gene: 6. The CDR3 contains 15 residues. The germline gives CDR1 SGHNT, CDR2 YENEEA. This CDR3 is CASSLSAGAVGELFF. The CDR3, as DNA: TGTGCCAGCAGCTTATCAGCGGGAGCGGTCGGGGAGCTGTTTTTT.

This chain uses TRBV5-6 with TRBJ1-6; possibly TRBD1 for D (6 bases). V was trimmed by 7 bases and J by 6 bases, leaving 17 bases between them. Germline V gene sequence: CDR1 SGHDT, CDR2 YYEEEE. This CDR3 contains 15 residues. CDR3 sequence reads: CASFVGGLGNSPLHF. CDR3 coding DNA: TGTGCCAGCTTTGTTGGGGGCTTGGGTAATTCACCCCTCCACTTT.

This chain connects TRBV10-3 to TRBJ1-5; 9 bases are shared with TRBD1. Trimming at V came to 2 bases and at J to 2 bases, leaving 4 bases not matched to a gene. The germline V gene encodes CDR1 ENHRY and CDR2 SYGVKD. The CDR3 is 16 residues long. The CDR3 region is CAISELWTGGNQPQHF. CDR3 nucleotides: TGTGCCATCAGTGAGCTTTGGACAGGGGGCAATCAGCCCCAGCATTTT.

In its sample, this clone was seen once. J is TRBJ1-1 and V is TRBV3-1 (or the pseudogene TRBV3-2); 7 bases line up with TRBD1. This CDR3 is built from 15 residues. V trimming: 4 bases; J trimming: 8 bases; junction bases outside the gene matches: 13. The germline V gene encodes CDR1 LGHDT and CDR2 YNNKEL (reference sequence). The CDR3 loop reads CASSPRTGSTSEAFF. The CDR3 DNA follows: TGTGCCAGCAGCCCTCGGACAGGATCGACGTCGGAAGCTTTCTTT.

V and J are TRBV7-6 and TRBJ2-5; TRBD2 aligns across 9 bases. Germline V lookup: CDR1 SGHVS, CDR2 FNYEAQ. CDR3 length equals 14 residues. The V and J ends lost 5 bases and 3 bases, in that order; junction bases with no gene match: 4. The CDR3 DNA sequence: TGTGCCAGCAGCCCAGGGACTAGCAAAGAGACCCAGTACTTC. The encoded protein is CASSPGTSKETQYF.

This rearrangement joins TRBV5-5 to TRBJ2-1; 11 bases map to TRBD2. CDR3 length: 17 residues. Looked up from germline, CDR1 is SGHKS and CDR2 is YYEKEE (reference sequence). The V gene end was trimmed by 2 bases and the J gene end by 7 bases; junction bases not matched to a gene: 11. Here the CDR3 reads CASSLLGLAGGLNEQFF. The CDR3 region has the DNA TGTGCCAGCAGCTTACTCGGGTTAGCGGGAGGGCTTAATGAGCAGTTCTTC.

The CDR3 sequence is CASSLTGNSPLHF. CDR3 DNA: TGTGCCAGCAGCCTGACAGGAAATTCACCCCTCCACTTT. The J gene is TRBJ1-6, the V gene TRBV7-6, with D perhaps matching TRBD1 (6 bases). Trimming removed 5 bases at V and 7 bases at J, with 9 bases between. The CDR3 has 13 residues. Per germline, CDR1 SGHVS and CDR2 FNYEAQ. The whole variable domain, filled in from reference TRBV7-6 and TRBJ1-6, reads GAGVSQSPRYKVTKRGQDVALRCDPISGHVSLYWYRQALGQGPEFLTYFNYEAQQDKSGLPNDRFSAERPEGSISTLTIQRTEQRDSAMYRCASSLTGNSPLHFGNGTRLTVT.

This clone was recorded once. The V gene is TRBV5-1, the J gene TRBJ2-7, with 8 bases matching TRBD1. Germline V lookup: CDR1 SGHRS, CDR2 YFSETQ. With 1 base clipped from V and 2 bases from J, the junction kept 8 bases outside the gene matches. This CDR3 has 16 residues. The CDR3 bases are TGCGCCAGCAGCTTGAGGGTGACAGGGGTGACCTACGAGCAGTACTTC. Its protein is CASSLRVTGVTYEQYF.

This clone was recorded only once. This chain links TRBV11-2 with TRBJ2-7; no firm D call. This CDR3 spans 11 amino acids. The V and J ends lost 0 bases and 5 bases respectively, with 2 bases between them. Germline V CDR1 and CDR2: SGHAT, FQNNGV. In nucleotides, the CDR3 is TGTGCCAGCAGCTTAGACGACGAGCAGTACTTC. Protein product: CASSLDDEQYF.

The rearrangement links TRBV5-5 to TRBJ1-1; 9 bases line up with TRBD1. The CDR3 totals 15 residues. Germline-derived CDR1 and CDR2 are SGHKS and YYEKEE (reference sequence). Trimming cost V 4 bases and J 4 bases; bases outside gene matches: 8. CDR3: CASSVQGAEGTEAFF. CDR3 coding DNA: TGTGCCAGCAGCGTACAGGGGGCGGAGGGCACTGAAGCTTTCTTT.

The chain joins TRBV14 to TRBJ2-1, with 8 positions matching TRBD2. This CDR3 is built from 16 residues. Trimming at V came to 3 bases and at J to 7 bases, leaving 11 bases not matched to a gene. CDR1 and CDR2 (germline): SGHDN, FVKESK. The CDR3 coding sequence is TGTGCCAGCAGCCAGCTTTTAGCGGGGAAGAATAATGAGCAGTTCTTC. It specifies CASSQLLAGKNNEQFF.

CDR3 region: CAIGQGNQPQHF. In nucleotides, the CDR3 is TGTGCCATAGGACAGGGCAATCAGCCCCAGCATTTT. V is TRBV9 and J is TRBJ1-5; TRBD1 agrees at 7 bases. Germline V CDR1 and CDR2: SGDLS, YYNGEE. V lost 9 bases, J lost 2 bases, and 2 bases stayed unmatched. CDR3 length equals 12 residues. The entire variable domain, with the rest obtained from reference TRBV9 and TRBJ1-5, is as follows: DSGVTQTPKHLITATGQRVTLRCSPRSGDLSVYWYQQSLDQGLQFLIQYYNGEERAKGNILERFSAQQFPDLHSELNLSSLELGDSALYFCAIGQGNQPQHFGDGTRLSIL.

The gene calls are TRBV7-9 and TRBJ1-1; 8 bases align to TRBD1. Germline V CDR1 and CDR2: SEHNR, FQNEAQ (reference sequence). J gave up 6 bases and V 5 bases, and 23 bases lay outside the gene matches. The CDR3 covers 19 residues. The CDR3 here is CASSTSTSGPQGARSEAFF. The CDR3 bases are TGTGCCAGCAGCACCTCTACCTCAGGTCCTCAGGGGGCTCGTTCTGAAGCTTTCTTT. Together with reference TRBV7-9 and TRBJ1-1, the CDR3 gives the full variable domain: DTGVSQNPRHKITKRGQNVTFRCDPISEHNRLYWYRQTLGQGPEFLTYFQNEAQLEKSRLLSDRFSAERPKGSFSTLEIQRTEQGDSAMYLCASSTSTSGPQGARSEAFFGQGTRLTVV.